This T cell receptor (beta chain) was sequenced in a study of immune heterogeneity within non-small cell lung tumors. The TCR beta CDR3 region was amplified by multiplex PCR employing 32 V and 13 J primers. MiXCR was run by TCRdb on the multiplex PCR reads, yielding one entry per CDR3 protein. The sample has 20,000 to 25,000 distinct CDR3 sequences, 27% seen once. Template input was genomic DNA from bulk tumor (about 640 ng per sample). Widely spaced biopsies, several per primary tumor, were obtained at surgery. Curative operations were performed on patients who had untreated, newly diagnosed non-small cell lung cancer. Donation came from patients with newly diagnosed non-small cell lung cancer who were having surgery with curative intent. Study observations and caveats: Alongside site-unique high-frequency clones, identical dominant CDR3 beta clonotypes recurred across tumor sites within a patient.

As for this clonotype: Its antigen is as yet unknown.

The germline V and J ends were trimmed by 2 bases and 7 bases, with 8 bases remaining between them. The CDR3 covers 12 residues. Germline-derived CDR1 and CDR2 are MDHEN and SYDVKM. This TCR was recovered from a middle-aged man with non-small cell lung cancer. The chain couples TRBV28 to TRBJ1-1; possible D gene TRBD1, 5 bases. The sample taken for sequencing was lung tumor tissue. The DNA of the CDR3 is TGTGCCAGCAGTTTAGAGGGGTTTGAAGCTTTCTTT. This encodes CASSLEGFEAFF. Looking up the rest from reference TRBV28 and TRBJ1-1 gives the full variable domain: DVKVTQSSRYLVKRTGEKVFLECVQDMDHENMFWYRQDPGLGLRLIYFSYDVKMKEKGDIPEGYSVSREKKERFSLILESASTNQTSMYLCASSLEGFEAFFGQGTRLTVV.